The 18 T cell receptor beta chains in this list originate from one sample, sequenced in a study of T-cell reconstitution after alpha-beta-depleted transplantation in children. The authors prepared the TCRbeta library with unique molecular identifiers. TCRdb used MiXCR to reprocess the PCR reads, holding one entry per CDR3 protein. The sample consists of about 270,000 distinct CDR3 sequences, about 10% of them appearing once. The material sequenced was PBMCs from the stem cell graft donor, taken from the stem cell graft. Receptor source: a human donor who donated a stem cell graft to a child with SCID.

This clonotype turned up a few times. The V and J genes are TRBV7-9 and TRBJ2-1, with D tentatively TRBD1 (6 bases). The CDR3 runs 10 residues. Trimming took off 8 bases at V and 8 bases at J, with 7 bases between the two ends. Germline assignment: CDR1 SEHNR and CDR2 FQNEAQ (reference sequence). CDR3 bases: TGTGCCAGCCGGACAGATGAGCAGTTCTTC. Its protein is CASRTDEQFF. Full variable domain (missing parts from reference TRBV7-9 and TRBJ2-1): DTGVSQNPRHKITKRGQNVTFRCDPISEHNRLYWYRQTLGQGPEFLTYFQNEAQLEKSRLLSDRFSAERPKGSFSTLEIQRTEQGDSAMYLCASRTDEQFFGPGTRLTVL.

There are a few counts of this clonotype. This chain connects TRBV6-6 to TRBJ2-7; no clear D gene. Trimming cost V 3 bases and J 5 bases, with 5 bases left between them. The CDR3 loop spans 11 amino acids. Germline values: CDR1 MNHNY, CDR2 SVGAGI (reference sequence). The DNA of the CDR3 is TGTGCCAGCAGTTATATGAACGAGCAGTACTTC. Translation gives CASSYMNEQYF.

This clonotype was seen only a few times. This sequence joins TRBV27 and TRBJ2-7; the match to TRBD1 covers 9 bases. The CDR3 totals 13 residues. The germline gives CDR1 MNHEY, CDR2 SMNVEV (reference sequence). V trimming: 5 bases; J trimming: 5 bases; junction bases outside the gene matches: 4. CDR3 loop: CASSGQGFDEQYF. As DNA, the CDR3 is TGTGCCAGCAGTGGACAGGGGTTCGACGAGCAGTACTTC.

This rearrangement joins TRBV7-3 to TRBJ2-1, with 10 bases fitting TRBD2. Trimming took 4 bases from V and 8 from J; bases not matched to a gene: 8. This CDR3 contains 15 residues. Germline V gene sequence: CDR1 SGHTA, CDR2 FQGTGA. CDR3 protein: CASSSSGGAFDEQFF. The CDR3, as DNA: TGTGCCAGCAGCTCAAGCGGGGGGGCCTTCGATGAGCAGTTCTTC.

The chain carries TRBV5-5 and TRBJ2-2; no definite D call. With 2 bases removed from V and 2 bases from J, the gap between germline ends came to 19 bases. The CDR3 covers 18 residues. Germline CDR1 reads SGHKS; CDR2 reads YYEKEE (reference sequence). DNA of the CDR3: TGTGCCAGCAGCTTCCAATACACCGGTGGAGACAACACCGGGGAGCTGTTTTTT. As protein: CASSFQYTGGDNTGELFF.

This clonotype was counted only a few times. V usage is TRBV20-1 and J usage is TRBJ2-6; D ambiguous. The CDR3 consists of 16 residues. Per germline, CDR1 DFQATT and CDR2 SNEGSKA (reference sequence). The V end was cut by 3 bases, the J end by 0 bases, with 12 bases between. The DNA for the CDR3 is TGCAGTGCTAGGCCAAGACGGATCTCTGGGGCCAACGTCCTGACTTTC. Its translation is CSARPRRISGANVLTF.

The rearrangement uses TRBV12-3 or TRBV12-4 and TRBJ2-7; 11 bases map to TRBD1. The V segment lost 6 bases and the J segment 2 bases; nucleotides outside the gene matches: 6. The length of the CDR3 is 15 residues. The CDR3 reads CASSEGQGVPYEQYF. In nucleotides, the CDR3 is TGTGCCAGCAGCGAGGGACAGGGGGTCCCCTACGAGCAGTACTTC.

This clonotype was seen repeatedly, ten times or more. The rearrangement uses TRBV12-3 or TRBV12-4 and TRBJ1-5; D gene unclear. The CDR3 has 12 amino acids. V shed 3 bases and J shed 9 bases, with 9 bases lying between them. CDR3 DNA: TGTGCCAGCAGTTTCGGTGGTGGGCCCCAGCATTTT. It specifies CASSFGGGPQHF.

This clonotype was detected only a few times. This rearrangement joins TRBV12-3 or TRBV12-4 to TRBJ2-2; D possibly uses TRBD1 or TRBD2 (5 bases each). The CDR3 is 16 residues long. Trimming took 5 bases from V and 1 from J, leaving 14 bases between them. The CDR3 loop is CASSISGTVNTGELFF. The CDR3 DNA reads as TGTGCCAGCAGTATCTCTGGGACCGTGAACACCGGGGAGCTGTTTTTT.

CDR3 region: CASSLVLGTETQYF. CDR3 DNA sequence: TGCGCCAGCAGCTTGGTTCTGGGGACAGAGACCCAGTACTTC. The rearrangement joins TRBV5-1 to TRBJ2-5, with D possibly being TRBD1 or TRBD2 (5 bases each). V lost 0 bases and J 4 bases, leaving 10 bases between the germline ends. The CDR3 runs 14 residues. Looked up from germline, CDR1 is SGHRS and CDR2 is YFSETQ.

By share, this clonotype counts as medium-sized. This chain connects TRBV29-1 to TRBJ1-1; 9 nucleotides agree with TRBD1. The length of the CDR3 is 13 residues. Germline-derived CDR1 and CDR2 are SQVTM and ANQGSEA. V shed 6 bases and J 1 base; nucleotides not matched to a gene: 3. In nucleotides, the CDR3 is TGCAGCGTGTCACAGGGGGCGAACACTGAAGCTTTCTTT. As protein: CSVSQGANTEAFF.

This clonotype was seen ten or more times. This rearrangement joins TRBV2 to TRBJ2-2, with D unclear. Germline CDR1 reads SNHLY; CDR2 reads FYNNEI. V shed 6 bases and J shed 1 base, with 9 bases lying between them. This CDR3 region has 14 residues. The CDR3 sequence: CASSFYRNTGELFF. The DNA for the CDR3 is TGTGCCAGCAGCTTTTACAGGAACACCGGGGAGCTGTTTTTT.

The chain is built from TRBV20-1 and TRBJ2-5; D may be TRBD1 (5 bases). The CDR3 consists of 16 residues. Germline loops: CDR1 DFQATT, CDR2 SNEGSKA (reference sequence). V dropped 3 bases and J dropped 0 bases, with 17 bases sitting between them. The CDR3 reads CSASERQLTNQETQYF. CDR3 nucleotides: TGCAGTGCTAGCGAGCGACAGCTTACAAACCAAGAGACCCAGTACTTC.

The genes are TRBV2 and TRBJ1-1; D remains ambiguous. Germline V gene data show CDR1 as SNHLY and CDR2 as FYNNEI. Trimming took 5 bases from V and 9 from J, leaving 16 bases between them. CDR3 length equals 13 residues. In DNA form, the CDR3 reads TGTGCCAGCAGTCAACAAAGGACCGTAAAAGCTTTCTTT. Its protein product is CASSQQRTVKAFF.

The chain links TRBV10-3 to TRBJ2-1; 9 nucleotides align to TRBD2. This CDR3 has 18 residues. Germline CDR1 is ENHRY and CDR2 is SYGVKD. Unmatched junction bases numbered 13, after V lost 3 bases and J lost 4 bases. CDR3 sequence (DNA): TGTGCCATCAGTGACCTATCTGGGACTAGCCGAGATTACAATGAGCAGTTCTTC. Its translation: CAISDLSGTSRDYNEQFF.

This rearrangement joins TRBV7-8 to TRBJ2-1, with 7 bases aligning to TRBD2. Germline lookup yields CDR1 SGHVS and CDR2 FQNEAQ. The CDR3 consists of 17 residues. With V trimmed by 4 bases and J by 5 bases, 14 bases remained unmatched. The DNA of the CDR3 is TGTGCCAGCAGCTCTCCCTTGGCGGGGGTAATAAACAATGAGCAGTTCTTC. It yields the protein CASSSPLAGVINNEQFF.

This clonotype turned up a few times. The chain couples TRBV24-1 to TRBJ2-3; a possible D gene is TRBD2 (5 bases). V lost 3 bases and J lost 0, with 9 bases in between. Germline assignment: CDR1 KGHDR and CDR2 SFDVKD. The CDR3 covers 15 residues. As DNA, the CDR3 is TGTGCCACCAGTGATGGACTGGACAGCACAGATACGCAGTATTTT. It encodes CATSDGLDSTDTQYF.

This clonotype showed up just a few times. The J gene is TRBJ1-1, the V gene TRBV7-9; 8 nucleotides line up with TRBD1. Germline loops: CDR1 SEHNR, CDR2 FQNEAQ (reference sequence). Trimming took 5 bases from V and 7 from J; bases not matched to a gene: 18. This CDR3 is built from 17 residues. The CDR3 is CASSPKMDRAKEGEAFF. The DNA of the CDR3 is TGTGCCAGCAGCCCTAAAATGGACAGGGCTAAGGAGGGTGAAGCTTTCTTT. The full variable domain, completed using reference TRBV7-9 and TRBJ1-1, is DTGVSQNPRHKITKRGQNVTFRCDPISEHNRLYWYRQTLGQGPEFLTYFQNEAQLEKSRLLSDRFSAERPKGSFSTLEIQRTEQGDSAMYLCASSPKMDRAKEGEAFFGQGTRLTVV.